This T cell receptor beta chain was documented in a study of shared clonotypes between healthy human individuals. Study at large: Two women and a few men aged 18 to 49 served as donors.

As for this clone: What it binds is not known.

Study-wide findings and caveats: Sharing across four donors was highest in naive CD4 (around 5%) and lowest in memory CD8 (roughly 0.4%).

CDR1 is LGHNA, CDR2 YSLEER, per germline. The CDR3 sequence is 15 residues long. V was clipped by 1 base and J by 7 bases, with 13 bases between them. The table came from immunoSEQ multiplex PCR; TCRdb's copy has only in-frame clones and leaves some out. The table has more than 1.2 million clones, about 98.5% seen once. The rearrangement uses TRBV4-3 and TRBJ2-2; D not resolved. This clonotype originated in a man aged 30 to 45 in good health. Sequenced: naive CD4+ T cells sorted from blood. The subset denotes: CD45RA+ positively selected. In DNA, the CDR3 is TGCGCCAGCAGCCAAGCCCCGTTGGGTGGCGGGGAGCTGTTTTTT. It codes for CASSQAPLGGGELFF.